The 5 T cell receptor beta chains given below trace back to one sample, sequenced in a study of T cell clones after liver transplantation. Clones were read by immunoSEQ multiplex PCR, and TCRdb kept only the in-frame ones, dropping some. The sample consists of more than 65,000 clones, about 88% of them appearing once. The source was CD4+ T cells from blood, collected before liver transplant. These receptors were taken from a human donor who received a liver transplant.

The chain uses TRBV11-2 and TRBJ2-7; 7 bases are a match to TRBD2. In germline, CDR1 is SGHAT, CDR2 FQNNGV. There are 15 residues in the CDR3. V shed 4 bases, J shed 6 bases, and the junction held 12 bases outside the gene matches. The CDR3 region is CASSSTWSGDAEQYF. CDR3 nucleotides: TGTGCCAGCAGCTCCACGTGGAGCGGGGACGCCGAGCAGTACTTC.

The chain has TRBV5-1 and TRBJ2-1, with D maybe TRBD2 (7 bases). Trimming removed 4 bases at V and 5 bases at J, with 19 bases between. Germline loops: CDR1 SGHRS, CDR2 YFSETQ. This CDR3 spans 16 amino acids. DNA of the CDR3: TGCGCCAGCAGCCCGGAGGGGGGGGCCCATAACAATGAGCAGTTCTTC. Amino acid sequence: CASSPEGGAHNNEQFF.

The CDR3: CASNDGQGEQYF. The CDR3 nucleotides read TGTGCCAGTAACGACGGCCAAGGCGAGCAGTACTTC. The rearrangement joins TRBV19 to TRBJ2-7, with D uncertain. The V and J ends lost 7 bases and 6 bases respectively, with 13 bases between them. Germline V gives CDR1 LNHDA, CDR2 SQIVND (reference sequence). The length of the CDR3 is 12 residues.

CDR3 sequence: CASSSYGTSGSYEQFF. CDR3 bases: TGTGCCAGCAGCTCGTATGGGACTAGCGGGAGCTATGAGCAGTTCTTC. The chain links TRBV7-9 to TRBJ2-1; 14 nucleotides match TRBD2. Trimming cost V 4 bases and J 8 bases; bases outside gene matches: 7. CDR3 length: 16 amino acids. The germline gives CDR1 SEHNR, CDR2 FQNEAQ (reference sequence).

The chain combines TRBV10-2 with TRBJ1-2; a possible D gene is TRBD1 (6 bases). Per germline, CDR1 WSHSY and CDR2 SAAADI. This CDR3 region has 13 residues. The V gene lost 3 bases and the J gene lost 7 bases, with 12 bases spanning the gap. CDR3: CASSDRAGVGYTF. CDR3 DNA sequence: TGCGCCAGCAGTGACCGGGCAGGGGTTGGCTACACCTTC.